This T cell receptor (beta chain) was documented in a study of T cell responses to AZD1222 COVID-19 vaccine. Findings of the study overall: CD4 TCRs linked to vaccination spanned spike, dominating at 160-218 and 743-854.

Note on this clone: The antigen remains unidentified.

Generated by immunoSEQ multiplex PCR, the TCRdb table keeps only in-frame clones and is missing some. Here the sample spans under 100,000 clones, around 85% being singletons. CDR1 and CDR2 from the germline V gene are SGHTA and FQGNSA. The CDR3 contains 15 residues. Between the trimmed V and J ends, which lost 2 bases and 5 bases, there was a span of 14 bases. The sequence came from an adult who received the AZD1222 COVID-19 vaccine. The chain combines TRBV7-2 with TRBJ2-3; D is perhaps TRBD2 (6 bases). This material consisted of peripheral blood, taken 28 days after the second AZD1222 dose. The CDR3: CASSLTAGSLDTQYF. The CDR3 nucleotides are TGTGCCAGCAGCTTAACGGCGGGATCTTTAGATACGCAGTATTTT.